The present T cell receptor beta chain was sequenced within a study of regulatory T cells in long-lasting Graves disease. Time point meaning: persistent/refractory GD, antithyroid drugs over 5 years with positive TRAb. PBMC-derived RNA was used for the TCR library. This clonotype was counted between two and nine times. With iRepertoire HTBI primers and Arm-PCR of CDR3 regions, TCR beta libraries were built. TCRdb redid the calling of the multiplex PCR reads with MiXCR, one entry per CDR3 protein. This sample carries 450,000 or so distinct CDR3 sequences, roughly 22% of them seen once, and the ten largest clones take roughly 14%. This sequence was found in a female donor with Graves disease. The starting material was peripheral blood mononuclear cells (PBMCs), obtained when the disease was refractory, from a patient treated with antithyroid drugs.

CDR3 loop: CASSFDYSYEQYF. CDR3 DNA: TGTGCCAGCAGTTTTGATTACTCCTACGAGCAGTACTTC. This chain joins TRBV6-2 or TRBV6-3 and TRBJ2-7; D remains ambiguous. The CDR3 spans 13 residues. Trimming took 4 bases from V and 0 from J, leaving 7 bases between them. Germline assignment: CDR1 MNHEY and CDR2 SVGEGT.